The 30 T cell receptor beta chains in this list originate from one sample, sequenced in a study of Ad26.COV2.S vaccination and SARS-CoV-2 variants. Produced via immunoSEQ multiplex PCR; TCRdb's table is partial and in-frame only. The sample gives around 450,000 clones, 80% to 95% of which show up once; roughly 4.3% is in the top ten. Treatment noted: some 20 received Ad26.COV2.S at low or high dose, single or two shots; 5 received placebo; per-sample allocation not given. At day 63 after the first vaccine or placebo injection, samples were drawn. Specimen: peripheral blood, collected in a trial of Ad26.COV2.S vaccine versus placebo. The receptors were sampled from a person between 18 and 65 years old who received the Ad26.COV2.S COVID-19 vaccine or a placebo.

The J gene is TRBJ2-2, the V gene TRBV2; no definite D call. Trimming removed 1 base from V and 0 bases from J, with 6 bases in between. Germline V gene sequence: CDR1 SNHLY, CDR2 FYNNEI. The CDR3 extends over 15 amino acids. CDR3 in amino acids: CASSEGLANTGELFF. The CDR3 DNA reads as TGTGCCAGCAGTGAAGGTCTGGCGAACACCGGGGAGCTGTTTTTT.

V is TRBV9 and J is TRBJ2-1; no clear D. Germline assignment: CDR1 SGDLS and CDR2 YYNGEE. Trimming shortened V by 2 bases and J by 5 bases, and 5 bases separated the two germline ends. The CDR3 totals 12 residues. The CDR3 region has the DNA TGTGCCAGCAGCGTGACCAACAATGAGCAGTTCTTC. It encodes CASSVTNNEQFF.

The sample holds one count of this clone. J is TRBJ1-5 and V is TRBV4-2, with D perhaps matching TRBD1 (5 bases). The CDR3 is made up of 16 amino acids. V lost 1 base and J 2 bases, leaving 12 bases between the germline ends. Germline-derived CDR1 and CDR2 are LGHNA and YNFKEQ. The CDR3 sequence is CASSQGKGQGNQPQHF. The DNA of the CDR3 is TGTGCCAGCAGCCAAGGGAAGGGGCAGGGCAATCAGCCCCAGCATTTT.

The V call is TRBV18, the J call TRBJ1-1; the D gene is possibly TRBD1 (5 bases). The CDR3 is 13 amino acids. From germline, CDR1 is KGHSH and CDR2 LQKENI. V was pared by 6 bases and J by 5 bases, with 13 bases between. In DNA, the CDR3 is TGTGCCAGCTCCCTTATCGGGGGAACTGAAGCTTTCTTT. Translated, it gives CASSLIGGTEAFF. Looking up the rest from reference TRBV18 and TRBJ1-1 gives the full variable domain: NAGVMQNPRHLVRRRGQEARLRCSPMKGHSHVYWYRQLPEEGLKFMVYLQKENIIDESGMPKERFSAEFPKEGPSILRIQQVVRGDSAAYFCASSLIGGTEAFFGQGTRLTVV.

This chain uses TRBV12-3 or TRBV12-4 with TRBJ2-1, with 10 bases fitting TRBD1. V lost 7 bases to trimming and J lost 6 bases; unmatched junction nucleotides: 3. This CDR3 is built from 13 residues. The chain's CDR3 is CASTRTGGNEQFF. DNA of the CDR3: TGTGCCAGCACCAGGACAGGGGGCAATGAGCAGTTCTTC.

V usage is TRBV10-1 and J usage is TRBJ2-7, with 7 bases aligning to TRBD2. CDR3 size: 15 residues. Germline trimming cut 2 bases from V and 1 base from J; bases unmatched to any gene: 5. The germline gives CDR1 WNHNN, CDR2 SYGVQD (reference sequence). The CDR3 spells CASSERQGGSYEQYF. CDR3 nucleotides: TGCGCCAGCAGTGAGCGGCAGGGAGGGTCCTACGAGCAGTACTTC.

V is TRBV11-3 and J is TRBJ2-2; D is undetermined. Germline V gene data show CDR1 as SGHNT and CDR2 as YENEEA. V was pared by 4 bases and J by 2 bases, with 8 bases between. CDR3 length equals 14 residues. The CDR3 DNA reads TGTGCCAGCAGCTGGAGACACAACACCGGGGAGCTGTTTTTT. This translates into CASSWRHNTGELFF. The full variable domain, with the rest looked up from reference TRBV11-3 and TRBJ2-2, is EAGVVQSPRYKIIEKKQPVAFWCNPISGHNTLYWYLQNLGQGPELLIRYENEEAVDDSQLPKDRFSAERLKGVDSTLKIQPAELGDSAVYLCASSWRHNTGELFFGEGSRLTVL.

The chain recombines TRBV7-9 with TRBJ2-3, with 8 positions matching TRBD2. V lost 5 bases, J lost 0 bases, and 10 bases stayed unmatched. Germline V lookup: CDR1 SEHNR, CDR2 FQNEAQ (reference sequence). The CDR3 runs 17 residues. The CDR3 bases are TGTGCCAGCAGCCAAGCCGAACTAGCGGTCAGCACAGATACGCAGTATTTT. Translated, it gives CASSQAELAVSTDTQYF.

CDR3 sequence reads: CASSSYDSGGYNEQFF. The CDR3 DNA is TGTGCCAGCAGTTCATACGATAGCGGGGGATACAATGAGCAGTTCTTC. The genes are TRBV6-2 or TRBV6-3 and TRBJ2-1; 9 bases fit TRBD2. The ends lost 4 bases at V and 4 bases at J; junction bases unmatched: 8. CDR3 length: 16 amino acids. Germline loops: CDR1 MNHEY, CDR2 SVGEGT.

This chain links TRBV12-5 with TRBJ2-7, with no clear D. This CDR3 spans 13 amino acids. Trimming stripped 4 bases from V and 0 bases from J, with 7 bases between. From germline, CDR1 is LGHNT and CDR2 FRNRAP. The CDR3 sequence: CASGSGGSYEQYF. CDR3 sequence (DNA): TGTGCTAGTGGTTCGGGCGGCTCCTACGAGCAGTACTTC.

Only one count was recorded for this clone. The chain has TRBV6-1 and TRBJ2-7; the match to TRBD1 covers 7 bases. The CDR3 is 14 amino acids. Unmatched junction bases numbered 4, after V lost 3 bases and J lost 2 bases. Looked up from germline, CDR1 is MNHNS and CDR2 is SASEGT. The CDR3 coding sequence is TGTGCCAGCAGTGAGTGGACAGGTACCTACGAGCAGTACTTC. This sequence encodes CASSEWTGTYEQYF.

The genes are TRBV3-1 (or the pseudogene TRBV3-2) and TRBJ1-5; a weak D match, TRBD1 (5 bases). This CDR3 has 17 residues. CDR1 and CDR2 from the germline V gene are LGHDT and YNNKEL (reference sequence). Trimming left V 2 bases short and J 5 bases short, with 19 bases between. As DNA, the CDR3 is TGTGCCAGCAGCCAATACCCACCAGGGTCGGGACATCAGCCCCAGCATTTT. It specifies CASSQYPPGSGHQPQHF.

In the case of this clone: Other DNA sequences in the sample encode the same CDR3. CDR3: CASSLSGSTDTQYF. The CDR3, as DNA: TGCGCCAGCAGCTTAAGCGGGAGCACAGATACGCAGTATTTT. This chain connects TRBV5-1 to TRBJ2-3; perhaps TRBD2 as D (6 bases). Germline-derived CDR1 and CDR2 are SGHRS and YFSETQ. The CDR3 spans 14 residues. V was cut by 2 bases and J by 0 bases, with 7 bases left in between.

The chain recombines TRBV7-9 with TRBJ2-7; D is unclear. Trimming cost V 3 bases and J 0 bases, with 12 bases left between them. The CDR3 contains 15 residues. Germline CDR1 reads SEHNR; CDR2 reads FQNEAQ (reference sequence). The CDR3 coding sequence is TGTGCCAGCAGCTTTTTCCCGGCCAGCTCCTACGAGCAGTACTTC. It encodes CASSFFPASSYEQYF.

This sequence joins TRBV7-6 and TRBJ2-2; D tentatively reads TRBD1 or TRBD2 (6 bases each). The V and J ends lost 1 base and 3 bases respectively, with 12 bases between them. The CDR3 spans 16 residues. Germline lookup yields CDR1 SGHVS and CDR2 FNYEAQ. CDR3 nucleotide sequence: TGTGCCAGCAGCTTAGGGGGGGCGTACTACACCGGGGAGCTGTTTTTT. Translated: CASSLGGAYYTGELFF. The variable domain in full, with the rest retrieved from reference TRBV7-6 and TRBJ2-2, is GAGVSQSPRYKVTKRGQDVALRCDPISGHVSLYWYRQALGQGPEFLTYFNYEAQQDKSGLPNDRFSAERPEGSISTLTIQRTEQRDSAMYRCASSLGGAYYTGELFFGEGSRLTVL.

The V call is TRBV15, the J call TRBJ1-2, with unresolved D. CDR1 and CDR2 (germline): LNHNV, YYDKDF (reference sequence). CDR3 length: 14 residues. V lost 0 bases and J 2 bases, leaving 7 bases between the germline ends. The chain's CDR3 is CATSRDRRNYGYTF. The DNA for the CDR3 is TGTGCCACCAGCAGAGATCGGAGGAACTATGGCTACACCTTC.

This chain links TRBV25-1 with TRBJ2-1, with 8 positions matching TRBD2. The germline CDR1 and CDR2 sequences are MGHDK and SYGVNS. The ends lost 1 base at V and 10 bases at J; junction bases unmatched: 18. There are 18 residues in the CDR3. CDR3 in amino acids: CASSEWGVGAGASVEQFF. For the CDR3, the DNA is TGTGCCAGCAGTGAATGGGGTGTTGGAGCGGGAGCATCAGTAGAGCAGTTCTTC.

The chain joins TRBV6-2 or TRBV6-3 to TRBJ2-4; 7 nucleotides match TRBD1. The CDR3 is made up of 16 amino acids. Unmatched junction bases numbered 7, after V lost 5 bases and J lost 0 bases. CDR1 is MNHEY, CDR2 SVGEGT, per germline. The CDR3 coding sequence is TGTGCCAGCAGTCCCGTGGACAGGTTAGCCAAAAACATTCAGTACTTC. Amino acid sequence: CASSPVDRLAKNIQYF.

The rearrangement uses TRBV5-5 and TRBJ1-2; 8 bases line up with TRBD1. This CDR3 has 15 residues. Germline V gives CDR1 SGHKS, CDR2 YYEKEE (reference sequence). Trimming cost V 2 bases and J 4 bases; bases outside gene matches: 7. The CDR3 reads CASSLATGEGYGYTF. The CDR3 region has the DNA TGTGCCAGCAGCTTAGCGACAGGGGAAGGCTATGGCTACACCTTC.

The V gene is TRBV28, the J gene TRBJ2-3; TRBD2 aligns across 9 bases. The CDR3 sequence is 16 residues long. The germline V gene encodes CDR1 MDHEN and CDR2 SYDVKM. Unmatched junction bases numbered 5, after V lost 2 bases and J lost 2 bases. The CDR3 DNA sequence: TGTGCCAGCAGTTTAGGCAGCGGGAGGACCACAGATACGCAGTATTTT. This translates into CASSLGSGRTTDTQYF.

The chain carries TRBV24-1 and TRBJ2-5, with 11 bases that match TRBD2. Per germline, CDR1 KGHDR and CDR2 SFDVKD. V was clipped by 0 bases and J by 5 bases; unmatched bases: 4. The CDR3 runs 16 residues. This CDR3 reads CATSDLTSGSRETQYF. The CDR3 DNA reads TGTGCCACCAGTGATTTGACTAGCGGGAGTAGGGAGACCCAGTACTTC.

The CDR3 coding sequence is TGCGCCAGCAGCCAAGAATCGGGGTACGACGAGCAGTACTTC. Protein sequence: CASSQESGYDEQYF. The chain joins TRBV4-1 to TRBJ2-7; TRBD2 is a possible D gene (5 bases). The length of the CDR3 is 14 residues. Deletions cut 0 bases from V and 5 bases from J, with 11 bases between. Germline CDR1 MGHRA, CDR2 YSYEKL.

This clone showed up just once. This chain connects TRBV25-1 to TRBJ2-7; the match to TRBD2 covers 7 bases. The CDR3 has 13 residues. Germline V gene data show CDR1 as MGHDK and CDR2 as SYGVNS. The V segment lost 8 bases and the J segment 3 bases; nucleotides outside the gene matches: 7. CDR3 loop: CASGIAGLYEQYF. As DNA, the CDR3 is TGTGCCAGCGGCATAGCGGGTCTCTACGAGCAGTACTTC.

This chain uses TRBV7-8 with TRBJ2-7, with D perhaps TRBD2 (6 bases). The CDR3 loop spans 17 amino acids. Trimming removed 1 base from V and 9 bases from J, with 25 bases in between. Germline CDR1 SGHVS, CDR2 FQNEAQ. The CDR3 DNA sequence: TGTGCCAGCAGCTTAGTCCAGGGTCTAGCGAGACGATCCGTGCAGTACTTC. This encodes CASSLVQGLARRSVQYF. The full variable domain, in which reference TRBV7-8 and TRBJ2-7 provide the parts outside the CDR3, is GAGVSQSPRYKVAKRGQDVALRCDPISGHVSLFWYQQALGQGPEFLTYFQNEAQLDKSGLPSDRFFAERPEGSVSTLKIQRTQQEDSAVYLCASSLVQGLARRSVQYFGPGTRLTVT.

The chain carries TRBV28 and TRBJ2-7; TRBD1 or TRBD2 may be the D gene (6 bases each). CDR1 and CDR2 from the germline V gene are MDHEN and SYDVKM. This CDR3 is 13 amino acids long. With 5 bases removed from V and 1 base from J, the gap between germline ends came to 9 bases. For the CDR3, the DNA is TGTGCCAGCAGTCGCGGGACATCCTACGAGCAGTACTTC. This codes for CASSRGTSYEQYF.

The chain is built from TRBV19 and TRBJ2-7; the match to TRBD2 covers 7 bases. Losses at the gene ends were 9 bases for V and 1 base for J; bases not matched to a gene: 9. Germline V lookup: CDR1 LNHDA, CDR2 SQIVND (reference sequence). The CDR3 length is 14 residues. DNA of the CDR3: TGTGCCAGCCAGGGAGGGAGGGGATCCTACGAGCAGTACTTC. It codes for CASQGGRGSYEQYF. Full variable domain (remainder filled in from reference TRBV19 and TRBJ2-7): DGGITQSPKYLFRKEGQNVTLSCEQNLNHDAMYWYRQDPGQGLRLIYYSQIVNDFQKGDIAEGYSVSREKKESFPLTVTSAQKNPTAFYLCASQGGRGSYEQYFGPGTRLTVT.

The CDR3, as DNA: TGTGCCAGCAGTGTAGCAGATACGCAGTATTTT. Translation gives CASSVADTQYF. The rearrangement links TRBV2 to TRBJ2-3; D is ambiguous. This CDR3 has 11 residues. Trimming left V 4 bases short and J 4 bases short, with 3 bases between. Germline V lookup: CDR1 SNHLY, CDR2 FYNNEI.

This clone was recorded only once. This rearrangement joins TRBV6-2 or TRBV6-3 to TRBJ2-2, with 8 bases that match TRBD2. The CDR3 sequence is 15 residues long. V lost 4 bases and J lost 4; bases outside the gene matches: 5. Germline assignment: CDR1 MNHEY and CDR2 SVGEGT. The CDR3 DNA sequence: TGTGCCAGCAGTTTTATAGCGGGATCCACCGGGGAGCTGTTTTTT. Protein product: CASSFIAGSTGELFF.

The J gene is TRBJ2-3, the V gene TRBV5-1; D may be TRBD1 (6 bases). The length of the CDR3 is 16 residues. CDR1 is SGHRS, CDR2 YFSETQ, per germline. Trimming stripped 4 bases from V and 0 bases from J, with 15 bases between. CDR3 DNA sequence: TGCGCCAGCAGCCCGCTCGACAGGACTAGCACAGATACGCAGTATTTT. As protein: CASSPLDRTSTDTQYF.

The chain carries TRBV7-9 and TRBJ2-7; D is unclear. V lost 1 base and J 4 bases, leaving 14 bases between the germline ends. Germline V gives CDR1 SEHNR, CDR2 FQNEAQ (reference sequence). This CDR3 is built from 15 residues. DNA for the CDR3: TGTGCCAGCAGCTTAGTCTTGACCGAAGTGTACGAGCAGTACTTC. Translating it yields CASSLVLTEVYEQYF. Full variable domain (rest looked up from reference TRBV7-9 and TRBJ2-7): DTGVSQNPRHKITKRGQNVTFRCDPISEHNRLYWYRQTLGQGPEFLTYFQNEAQLEKSRLLSDRFSAERPKGSFSTLEIQRTEQGDSAMYLCASSLVLTEVYEQYFGPGTRLTVT.